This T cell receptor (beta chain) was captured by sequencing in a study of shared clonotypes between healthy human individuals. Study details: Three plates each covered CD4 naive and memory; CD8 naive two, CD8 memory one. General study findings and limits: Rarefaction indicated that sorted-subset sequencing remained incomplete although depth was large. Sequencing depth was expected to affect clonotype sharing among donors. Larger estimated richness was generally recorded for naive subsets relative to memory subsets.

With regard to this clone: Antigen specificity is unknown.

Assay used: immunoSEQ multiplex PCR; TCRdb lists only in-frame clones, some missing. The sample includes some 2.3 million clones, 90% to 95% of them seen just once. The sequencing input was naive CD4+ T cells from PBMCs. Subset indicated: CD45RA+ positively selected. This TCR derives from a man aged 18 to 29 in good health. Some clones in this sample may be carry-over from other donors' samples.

CDR3 in amino acids: CASRWTGLTGEQYF. The CDR3 DNA follows: TGTGCCAGCAGATGGACAGGGTTGACAGGCGAGCAGTACTTC. The genes are TRBV27 and TRBJ2-7; 8 bases map to TRBD1. Germline V CDR1 and CDR2: MNHEY, SMNVEV (reference sequence). The CDR3 runs to 14 residues. V lost 6 bases, J lost 6 bases, and 10 bases stayed unmatched.